This TCR beta chain was recorded in a study of blood T cell repertoires in COVID-19. Background on the study: Specimens from acute and convalescent COVID-19 originated in the United States, Italy and Spain. PBMCs, B-cell-depleted T cells, or T cells were the source of the cDNA or gDNA that made up the material.

In the authors' workflow: Estimation of nucleated cell counts relied on the amplification of reference gene primers. Assay used: immunoSEQ multiplex PCR; TCRdb lists only in-frame clones, some missing. D and trimming come from the DNA, and the V and J calls and clone size come from that table. The sample lists tens of thousands of clones, about 81% occurring once. This receptor was taken from a man older than 75 with acute or convalescent COVID-19. Material: peripheral blood.

The CDR3 here is CASSESRGLAGVDEQFF. The CDR3 DNA reads TGTGCCAGCAGTGAAAGTAGGGGACTCGCGGGAGTGGACGAGCAGTTCTTC. The chain recombines TRBV2 with TRBJ2-1; 7 bases are a match to TRBD2. The junction had 17 bases not matched to a gene; V was cut back by 2 bases and J by 10 bases. Per the germline V gene, CDR1 is SNHLY and CDR2 is FYNNEI. This CDR3 contains 17 residues.